The 9 T cell receptor beta chains in this list originate from one sample, sequenced in a study of cytomegalovirus exposure and HLA in healthy donors. The study ran its PCR with 60 Vbeta and 13 Jbeta primers. Some clones are missing from TCRdb's copy, which holds only in-frame ones; the method was immunoSEQ multiplex PCR. The repertoire consists of approximately 140,000 clones, with roughly four fifths occurring once and the leading ten covering roughly 3.2%. Material: PBMCs. The origin of the receptors is a man aged 18 to 35 in good health and CMV-seropositive.

The chain is built from TRBV6-5 and TRBJ2-3, with D possibly TRBD2 on 5 matching bases. Germline V gene lookup returns CDR1 MNHEY and CDR2 SVGAGI. This CDR3 is built from 11 residues. Trimming left V 10 bases short and J 5 bases short, with 10 bases between. The CDR3: CATREGDTQYF. The CDR3, as DNA: TGTGCCACTCGGGAAGGAGATACGCAGTATTTT.

The chain employs TRBV27 and TRBJ2-7, with D possibly TRBD2 on 6 matching bases. CDR1 is MNHEY, CDR2 SMNVEV, per germline (reference sequence). The CDR3 covers 14 residues. Trimming left V 2 bases short and J 3 bases short, with 11 bases between. The CDR3 region is CASSLSRDFYEQYF. The CDR3 nucleotides are TGTGCCAGCAGTTTAAGCAGGGACTTCTACGAGCAGTACTTC.

This chain links TRBV10-1 with TRBJ2-2, with TRBD2 matching 11 bases. CDR3 length: 18 residues. V lost 6 bases and J lost 9; bases outside the gene matches: 18. Germline V gene lookup returns CDR1 WNHNN and CDR2 SYGVQD (reference sequence). The CDR3 sequence: CASSPRGGLAAPGRELFF. CDR3 nucleotides: TGCGCCAGCAGCCCGAGGGGGGGACTAGCGGCCCCCGGCCGGGAGCTGTTTTTT.

The rearrangement uses TRBV10-2 and TRBJ2-7; D might be TRBD2 (6 bases). This CDR3 has 11 amino acids. V was clipped by 8 bases and J by 6 bases, with 11 bases between them. Germline CDR1 is WSHSY and CDR2 is SAAADI. CDR3 region: CASGGTAEQYF. For the CDR3, the DNA is TGCGCCAGCGGGGGGACGGCCGAGCAGTACTTC.

The chain has TRBV19 and TRBJ1-1; D not resolved. Germline CDR1 LNHDA, CDR2 SQIVND (reference sequence). Trimming took off 6 bases at V and 1 base at J, with 12 bases between the two ends. There are 14 residues in the CDR3. The chain's CDR3 is CASSFTVPNTEAFF. DNA of the CDR3: TGTGCCAGTAGCTTTACAGTGCCGAACACTGAAGCTTTCTTT.

This clone was seen only a few times. The chain carries TRBV5-3 and TRBJ2-7; TRBD2 matches at 8 bases. TRBV5-3 has ORF status, its function being uncertain. CDR3 length: 17 residues. V gave up 3 bases and J gave up 1 base; unmatched junction bases: 12. The CDR3 region is CARSYSLERERSYEQYF. For the CDR3, the DNA is TGTGCCAGAAGCTACTCCCTAGAGCGGGAGCGGTCCTACGAGCAGTACTTC.

This clone was observed a few times. V gene TRBV6-6 combines with J gene TRBJ2-7; 9 nucleotides match TRBD2. Germline lookup yields CDR1 MNHNY and CDR2 SVGAGI (reference sequence). The CDR3 spans 15 residues. J gave up 0 bases and V 6 bases, and 6 bases lay outside the gene matches. Here the CDR3 reads CASRTHSGSSYEQYF. The CDR3 region has the DNA TGTGCCAGCAGGACTCATAGCGGGAGCTCCTACGAGCAGTACTTC.

The gene calls are TRBV19 and TRBJ2-7; no clear D gene. The V end lost 5 bases, the J end lost 4 bases, and 12 bases lay between the germline ends. The CDR3 covers 13 residues. Germline V CDR1 and CDR2: LNHDA, SQIVND (reference sequence). In DNA form, the CDR3 reads TGTGCCAGTAGTCCCATTTCGGGTTACGAGCAGTACTTC. It is translated as CASSPISGYEQYF.

The CDR3 DNA reads as TGTGCCAGCATGAGGGAGCGACAGGCGAACACTGAAGCTTTCTTT. Its translation is CASMRERQANTEAFF. The chain combines TRBV6-1 with TRBJ1-1, with D possibly TRBD1 on 6 matching bases. Between the trimmed V and J ends, which lost 7 bases and 1 base, there was a span of 16 bases. Germline-derived CDR1 and CDR2 are MNHNS and SASEGT. The CDR3 has 15 residues.